This entry features one T cell receptor (beta chain) sequence. Its antigen is not known. The data were taken from a study of T cells in pancreatic ductal adenocarcinoma. Study results and caveats: Tumor and blood clonality did not differ significantly, about 0.112 versus 0.072. Enrichment of CD45RO+ effector over naive T cells in tumors may bias clonality. Tumor samples had fewer productive templates and approximately 8-fold fewer unique clonotypes than blood. The resected pancreatic cancer cohort was biased toward the minority with early-stage disease.

The germline V gene encodes CDR1 SGHAT and CDR2 FQNNGV. The CDR3 extends over 12 amino acids. Trimming left V 2 bases short and J 7 bases short, with 9 bases between. This table comes from immunoSEQ multiplex PCR, and its TCRdb copy is limited to in-frame clones, with some not included. The sample includes tens of thousands of clones, just over 90% seen only once; the top ten take less than 2.5%. Surgery without prior neoadjuvant therapy was the treatment of the selected pancreatic ductal adenocarcinoma patients. The TCR comes from a human donor with pancreatic ductal adenocarcinoma. The chain recombines TRBV11-2 with TRBJ2-7; D gene ambiguous. The sequenced sample consisted of PBMCs. As DNA, the CDR3 is TGTGCCAGCAGCTTATTGGCTAGGGAGCAGTACTTC. Residues: CASSLLAREQYF.